The clone carrying this TCR beta chain has a handful of counts. Germline values: CDR1 KGHSH, CDR2 LQKENI. Losses at the gene ends were 5 bases for V and 5 bases for J; bases not matched to a gene: 8. The CDR3 is 15 amino acids. Original processing methods: The assay estimated nucleated cells by amplifying reference gene primers. TCRdb keeps only in-frame clones here, not all; method: immunoSEQ multiplex PCR. Clone size and V and J calls were adopted from that table, with D and trimming inferred from the DNA. The table shows roughly 54,000 clones, with about 82% occurring only once. The data originate from a study of blood T cell repertoires in COVID-19. Study as a whole: Sites across the United States, Italy and Spain contributed samples from acute and convalescent COVID-19. T cells, B-cell-depleted T cells, or PBMCs supplied cDNA or gDNA.

Input material: peripheral blood. V gene TRBV18 combines with J gene TRBJ1-1; the match to TRBD1 covers 10 bases. The clonotype originates from a woman aged 60-75 years with acute or convalescent COVID-19. The CDR3 nucleotides read TGTGCCAGCTCATCTACCGGGACAGGGGTTACTGAAGCTTTCTTT. Translated, it gives CASSSTGTGVTEAFF.